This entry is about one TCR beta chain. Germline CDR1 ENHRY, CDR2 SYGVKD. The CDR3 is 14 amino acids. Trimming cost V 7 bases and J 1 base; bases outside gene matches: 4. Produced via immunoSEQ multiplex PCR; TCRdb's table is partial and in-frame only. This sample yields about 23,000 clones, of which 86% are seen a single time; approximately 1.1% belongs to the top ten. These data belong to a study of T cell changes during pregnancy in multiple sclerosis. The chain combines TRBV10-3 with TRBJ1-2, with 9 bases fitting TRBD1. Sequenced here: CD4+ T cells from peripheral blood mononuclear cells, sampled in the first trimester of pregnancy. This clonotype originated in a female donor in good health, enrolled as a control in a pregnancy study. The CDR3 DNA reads TGTGCCATCACCGGGACAGGGCGTAACTATGGCTACACCTTC. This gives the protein CAITGTGRNYGYTF.